This TCR beta chain emerged from a study of T-cell memory formation after mild COVID-19. TCRdb fed the 5' RACE reads into MiXCR, producing one record per CDR3 protein. The sample carries 120,000 to 150,000 distinct CDR3 sequences, more than 13% recorded once. Study-level findings and limits: CD4+ contracting clones were mainly CM and EM; CD8+ ones, EMRA.

The CDR3 length is 14 residues. CDR1 and CDR2 (germline): SGHAT, FQNNGV. The V gene end was trimmed by 5 bases and the J gene end by 3 bases; junction bases not matched to a gene: 7. With respect to this clonotype: No antigen is known for it.

Sequencing was done on a sample of PBMCs or a T cell subset sorted from them (not recorded which). The chain is built from TRBV11-2 and TRBJ2-7; TRBD1 agrees at 7 bases. The clonotype comes from an adult woman who had mild COVID-19 (a few samples of this study predate the infection). Cell type and time point are not known. The CDR3 loop is CASSAFTGDYEQYF. As DNA, the CDR3 is TGTGCCAGCAGCGCCTTTACAGGGGACTACGAGCAGTACTTC.